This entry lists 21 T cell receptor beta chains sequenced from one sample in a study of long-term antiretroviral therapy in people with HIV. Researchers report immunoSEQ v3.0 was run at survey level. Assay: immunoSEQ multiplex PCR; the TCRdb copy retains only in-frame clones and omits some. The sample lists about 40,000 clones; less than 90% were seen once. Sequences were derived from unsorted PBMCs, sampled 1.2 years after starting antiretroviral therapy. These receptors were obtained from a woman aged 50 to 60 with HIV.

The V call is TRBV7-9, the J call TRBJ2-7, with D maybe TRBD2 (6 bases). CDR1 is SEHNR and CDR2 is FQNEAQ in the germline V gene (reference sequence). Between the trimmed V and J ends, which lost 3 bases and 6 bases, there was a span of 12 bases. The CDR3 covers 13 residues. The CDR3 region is CASSFGSGGEQYF. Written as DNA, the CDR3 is TGTGCCAGCAGCTTCGGTTCCGGGGGCGAGCAGTACTTC.

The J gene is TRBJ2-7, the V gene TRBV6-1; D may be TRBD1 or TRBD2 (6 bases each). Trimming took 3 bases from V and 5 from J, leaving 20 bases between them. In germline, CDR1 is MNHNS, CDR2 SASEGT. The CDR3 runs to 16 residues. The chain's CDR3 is CASSDQPSGGLDEQYF. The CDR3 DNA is TGTGCCAGCAGTGACCAACCATCCGGGGGCCTCGACGAGCAGTACTTC.

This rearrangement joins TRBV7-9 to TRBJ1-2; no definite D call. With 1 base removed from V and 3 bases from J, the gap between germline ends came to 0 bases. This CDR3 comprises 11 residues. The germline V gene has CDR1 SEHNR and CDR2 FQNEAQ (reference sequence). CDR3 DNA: TGTGCCAGCAGCTTAGACTATGGCTACACCTTC. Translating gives CASSLDYGYTF.

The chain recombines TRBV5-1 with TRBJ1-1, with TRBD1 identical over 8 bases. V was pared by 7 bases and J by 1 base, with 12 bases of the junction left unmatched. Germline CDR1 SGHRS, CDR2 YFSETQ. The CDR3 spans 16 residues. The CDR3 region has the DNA TGCGCCAGCCGAGAACAGGGGGGTCTGGCGAACACTGAAGCTTTCTTT. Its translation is CASREQGGLANTEAFF.

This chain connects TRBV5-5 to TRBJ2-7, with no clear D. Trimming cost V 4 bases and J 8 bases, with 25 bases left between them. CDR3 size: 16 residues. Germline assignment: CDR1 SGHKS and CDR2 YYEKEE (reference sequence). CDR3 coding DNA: TGTGCCAGCAGCCACGATCGGACCTCCTACGAGTATCAGCAGTACTTC. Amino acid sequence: CASSHDRTSYEYQQYF.

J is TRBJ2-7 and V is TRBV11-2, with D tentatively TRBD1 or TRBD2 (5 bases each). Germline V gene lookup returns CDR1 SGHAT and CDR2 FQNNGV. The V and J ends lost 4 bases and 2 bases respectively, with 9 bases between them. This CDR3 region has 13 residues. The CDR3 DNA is TGTGCCAGCAGCTATCAGGGACCCTACGAGCAGTACTTC. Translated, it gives CASSYQGPYEQYF.

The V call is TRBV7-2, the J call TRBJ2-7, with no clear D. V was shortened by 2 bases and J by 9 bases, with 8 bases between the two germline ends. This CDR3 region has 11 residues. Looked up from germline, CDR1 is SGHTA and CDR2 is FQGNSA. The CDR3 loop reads CASSLTWAQYF. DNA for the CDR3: TGTGCCAGCAGCTTAACCTGGGCGCAGTACTTC.

The CDR3 here is CASSIFGILSSGANVLTF. The CDR3 nucleotides read TGTGCCAGTAGTATCTTTGGTATTCTAAGCTCTGGGGCCAACGTCCTGACTTTC. J is TRBJ2-6 and V is TRBV19; D is undetermined. Germline CDR1 and CDR2: LNHDA and SQIVND (reference sequence). The V gene lost 3 bases and the J gene lost 0 bases, with 15 bases spanning the gap. The CDR3 is made up of 18 amino acids.

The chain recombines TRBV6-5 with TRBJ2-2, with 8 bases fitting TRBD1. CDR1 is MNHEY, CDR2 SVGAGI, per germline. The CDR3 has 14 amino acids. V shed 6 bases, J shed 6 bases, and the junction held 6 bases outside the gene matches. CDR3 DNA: TGTGCCAGCAGGCCATGGACAGGGCCCGGGGAGCTGTTTTTT. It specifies CASRPWTGPGELFF.

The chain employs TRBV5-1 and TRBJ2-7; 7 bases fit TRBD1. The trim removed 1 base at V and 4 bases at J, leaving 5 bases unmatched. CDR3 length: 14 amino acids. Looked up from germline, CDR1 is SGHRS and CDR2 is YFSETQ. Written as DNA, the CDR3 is TGCGCCAGCAGCTTGTGGACAGGAGATTACGAGCAGTACTTC. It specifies CASSLWTGDYEQYF.

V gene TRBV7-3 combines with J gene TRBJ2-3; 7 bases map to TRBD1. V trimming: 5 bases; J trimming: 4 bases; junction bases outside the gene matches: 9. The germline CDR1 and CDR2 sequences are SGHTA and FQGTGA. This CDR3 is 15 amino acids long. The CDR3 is CASSPYRGRADTQYF. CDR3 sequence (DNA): TGTGCCAGCAGCCCGTACAGGGGTCGCGCAGATACGCAGTATTTT.

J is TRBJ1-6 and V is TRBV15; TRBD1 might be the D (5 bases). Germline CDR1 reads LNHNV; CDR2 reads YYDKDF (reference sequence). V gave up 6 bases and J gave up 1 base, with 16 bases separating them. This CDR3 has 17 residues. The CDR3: CATSVDRGSSYNSPLHF. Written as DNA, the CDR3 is TGTGCCACCAGTGTGGACCGGGGGAGTTCCTATAATTCACCCCTCCACTTT. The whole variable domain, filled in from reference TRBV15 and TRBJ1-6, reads DAMVIQNPRYQVTQFGKPVTLSCSQTLNHNVMYWYQQKSSQAPKLLFHYYDKDFNNEADTPDNFQSRRPNTSFCFLDIRSPGLGDTAMYLCATSVDRGSSYNSPLHFGNGTRLTVT.

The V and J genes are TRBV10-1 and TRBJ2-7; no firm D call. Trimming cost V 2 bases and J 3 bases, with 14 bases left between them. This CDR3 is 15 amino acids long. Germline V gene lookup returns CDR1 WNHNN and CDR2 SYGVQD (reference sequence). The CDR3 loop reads CASSEGVGPYYEQYF. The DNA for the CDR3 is TGCGCCAGCAGTGAGGGGGTTGGCCCCTACTACGAGCAGTACTTC.

The CDR3: CASSRGLGGTYEQYF. The CDR3 DNA reads TGCGCCAGCAGCCGGGGCCTGGGTGGGACCTACGAGCAGTACTTC. The chain recombines TRBV5-1 with TRBJ2-7; D may correspond to TRBD1 or TRBD2 (5 bases each). The CDR3 is 15 residues long. Germline CDR1 is SGHRS and CDR2 is YFSETQ. The V gene lost 4 bases and the J gene lost 2 bases, with 16 bases spanning the gap.

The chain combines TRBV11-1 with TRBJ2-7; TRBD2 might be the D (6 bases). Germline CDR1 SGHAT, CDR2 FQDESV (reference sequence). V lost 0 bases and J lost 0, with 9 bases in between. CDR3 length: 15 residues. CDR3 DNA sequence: TGTGCCAGCAGCTTAGCCGCGGGGAACTCCTACGAGCAGTACTTC. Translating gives CASSLAAGNSYEQYF.

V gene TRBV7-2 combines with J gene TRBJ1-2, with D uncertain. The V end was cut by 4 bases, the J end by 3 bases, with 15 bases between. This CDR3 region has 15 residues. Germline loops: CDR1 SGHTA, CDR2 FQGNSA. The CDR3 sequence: CASSSNSPADYGYTF. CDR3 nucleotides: TGTGCCAGCAGCTCCAATTCTCCGGCGGACTATGGCTACACCTTC.

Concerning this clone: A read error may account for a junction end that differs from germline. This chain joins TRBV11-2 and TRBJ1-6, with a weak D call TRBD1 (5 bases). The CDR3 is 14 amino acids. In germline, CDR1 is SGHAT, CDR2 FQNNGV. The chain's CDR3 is CASSVDSPNSPLHF. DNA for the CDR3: TGTGCCAGCAGCGTAGACAGCCCGAATTCACCCCTCCACTTT.

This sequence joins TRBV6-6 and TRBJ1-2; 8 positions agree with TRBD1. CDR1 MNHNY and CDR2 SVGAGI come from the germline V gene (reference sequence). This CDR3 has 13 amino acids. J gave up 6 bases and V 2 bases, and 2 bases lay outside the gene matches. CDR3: CASSYRQGHGYTF. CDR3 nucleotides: TGTGCCAGCAGTTACAGACAGGGGCATGGCTACACCTTC.

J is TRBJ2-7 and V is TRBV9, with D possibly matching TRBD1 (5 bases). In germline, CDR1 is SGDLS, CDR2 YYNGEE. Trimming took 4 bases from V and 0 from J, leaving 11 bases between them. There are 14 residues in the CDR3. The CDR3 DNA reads TGTGCCAGCAGCCCTAGTAGGGGCTCCTACGAGCAGTACTTC. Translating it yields CASSPSRGSYEQYF.

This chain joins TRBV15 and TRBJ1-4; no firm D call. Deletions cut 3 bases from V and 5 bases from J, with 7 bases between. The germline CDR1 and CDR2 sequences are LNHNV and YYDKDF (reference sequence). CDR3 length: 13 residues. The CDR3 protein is CATSSFSNEKLFF. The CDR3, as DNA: TGTGCCACCAGCAGTTTTTCAAATGAAAAACTGTTTTTT.

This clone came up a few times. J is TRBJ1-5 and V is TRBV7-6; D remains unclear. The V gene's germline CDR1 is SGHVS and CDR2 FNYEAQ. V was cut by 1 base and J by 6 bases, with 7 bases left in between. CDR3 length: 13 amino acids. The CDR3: CASSLEGSQPQHF. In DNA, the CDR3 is TGTGCCAGCAGCTTAGAGGGCAGTCAGCCCCAGCATTTT.